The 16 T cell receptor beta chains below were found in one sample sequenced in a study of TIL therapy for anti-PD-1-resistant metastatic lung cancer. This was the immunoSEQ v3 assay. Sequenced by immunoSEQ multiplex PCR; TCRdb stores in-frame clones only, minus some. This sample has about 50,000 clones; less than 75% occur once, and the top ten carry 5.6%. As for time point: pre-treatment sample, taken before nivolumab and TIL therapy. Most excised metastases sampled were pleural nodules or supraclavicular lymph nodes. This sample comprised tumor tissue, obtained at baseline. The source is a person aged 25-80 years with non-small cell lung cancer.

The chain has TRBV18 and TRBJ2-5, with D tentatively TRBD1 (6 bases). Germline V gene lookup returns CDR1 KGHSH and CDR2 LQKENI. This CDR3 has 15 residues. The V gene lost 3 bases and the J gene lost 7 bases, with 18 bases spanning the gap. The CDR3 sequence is CASSPQDSAVVTQYF. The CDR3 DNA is TGTGCCAGCTCACCCCAGGACAGCGCGGTGGTGACCCAGTACTTC.

CDR3 DNA sequence: TGTGCCACCAGCAGAGACACAACGACCTATGGCTACACCTTC. Protein: CATSRDTTTYGYTF. The chain has TRBV15 and TRBJ1-2; no clear D gene. The CDR3 loop spans 14 amino acids. CDR1 is LNHNV, CDR2 YYDKDF, per germline (reference sequence). The V end lost 0 bases, the J end lost 4 bases, and 9 bases lay between the germline ends. The whole variable domain, filled in from reference TRBV15 and TRBJ1-2, reads DAMVIQNPRYQVTQFGKPVTLSCSQTLNHNVMYWYQQKSSQAPKLLFHYYDKDFNNEADTPDNFQSRRPNTSFCFLDIRSPGLGDTAMYLCATSRDTTTYGYTFGSGTRLTVV.

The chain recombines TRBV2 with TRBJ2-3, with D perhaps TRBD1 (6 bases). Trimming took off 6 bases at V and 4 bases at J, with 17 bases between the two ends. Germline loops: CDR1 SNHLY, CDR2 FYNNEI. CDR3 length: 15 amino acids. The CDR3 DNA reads TGTGCCAGCAGCGCTAGAGGCAGGGGTCCAGATACGCAGTATTTT. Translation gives CASSARGRGPDTQYF.

The CDR3 region is CASSRTGSSYEQYF. CDR3 coding DNA: TGTGCCAGCAGCCGCACGGGGAGCTCCTACGAGCAGTACTTC. The V gene is TRBV28, the J gene TRBJ2-7; tentative D call: TRBD2 (5 bases). Trimming took 6 bases from V and 0 from J, leaving 12 bases between them. The CDR3 runs to 14 residues. The germline V gene has CDR1 MDHEN and CDR2 SYDVKM.

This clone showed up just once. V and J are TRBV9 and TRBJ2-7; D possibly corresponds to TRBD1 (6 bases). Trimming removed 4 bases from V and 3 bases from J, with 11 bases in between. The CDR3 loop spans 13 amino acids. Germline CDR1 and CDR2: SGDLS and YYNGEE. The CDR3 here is CASSRTDLYEQYF. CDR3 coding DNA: TGTGCCAGCAGCCGGACAGACCTCTACGAGCAGTACTTC.

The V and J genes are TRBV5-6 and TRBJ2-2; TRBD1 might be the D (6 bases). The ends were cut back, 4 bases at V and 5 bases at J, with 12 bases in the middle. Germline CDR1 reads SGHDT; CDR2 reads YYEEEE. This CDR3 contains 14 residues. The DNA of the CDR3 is TGTGCCAGCAGCAGGACAGCCTGGACCGGGGAGCTGTTTTTT. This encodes CASSRTAWTGELFF. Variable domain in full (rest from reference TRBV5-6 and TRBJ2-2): DAGVTQSPTHLIKTRGQQVTLRCSPKSGHDTVSWYQQALGQGPQFIFQYYEEEERQRGNFPDRFSGHQFPNYSSELNVNALLLGDSALYLCASSRTAWTGELFFGEGSRLTVL.

In DNA form, the CDR3 reads TGTGCCAGCAGCTCGTGGGACCGAATGAGGACCGGGGAGCTGTTTTTT. Residues: CASSSWDRMRTGELFF. The rearrangement uses TRBV5-6 and TRBJ2-2; D possibly matches TRBD1 or TRBD2 (5 bases each). The CDR3 runs to 16 residues. Germline-derived CDR1 and CDR2 are SGHDT and YYEEEE. Trimming cost V 3 bases and J 5 bases, with 17 bases left between them.

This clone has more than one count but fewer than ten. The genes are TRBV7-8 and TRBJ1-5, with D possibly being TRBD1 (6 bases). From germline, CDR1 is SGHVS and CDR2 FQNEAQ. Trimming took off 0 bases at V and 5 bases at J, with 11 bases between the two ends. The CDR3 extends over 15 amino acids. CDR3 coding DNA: TGTGCCAGCAGCTTAGCACGAGGGACATATCAGCCCCAGCATTTT. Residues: CASSLARGTYQPQHF.

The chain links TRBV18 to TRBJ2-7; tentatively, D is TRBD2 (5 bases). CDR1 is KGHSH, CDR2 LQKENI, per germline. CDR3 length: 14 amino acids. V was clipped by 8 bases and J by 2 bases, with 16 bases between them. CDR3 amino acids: CASTTGSTTYEQYF. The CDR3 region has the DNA TGTGCCAGCACAACGGGAAGTACCACCTACGAGCAGTACTTC. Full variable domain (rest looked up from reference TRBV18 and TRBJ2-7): NAGVMQNPRHLVRRRGQEARLRCSPMKGHSHVYWYRQLPEEGLKFMVYLQKENIIDESGMPKERFSAEFPKEGPSILRIQQVVRGDSAAYFCASTTGSTTYEQYFGPGTRLTVT.

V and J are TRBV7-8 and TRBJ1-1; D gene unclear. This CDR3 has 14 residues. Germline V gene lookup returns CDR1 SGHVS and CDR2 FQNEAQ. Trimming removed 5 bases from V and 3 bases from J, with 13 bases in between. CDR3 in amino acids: CASSPYSADTEAFF. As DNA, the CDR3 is TGTGCCAGCAGCCCTTACAGCGCCGACACTGAAGCTTTCTTT.

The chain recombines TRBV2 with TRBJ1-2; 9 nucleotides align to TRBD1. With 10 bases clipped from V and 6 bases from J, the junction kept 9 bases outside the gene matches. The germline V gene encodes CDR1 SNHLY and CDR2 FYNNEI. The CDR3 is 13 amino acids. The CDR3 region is CATPRDRADGYTF. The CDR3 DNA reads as TGTGCCACCCCACGGGACAGGGCTGATGGCTACACCTTC.

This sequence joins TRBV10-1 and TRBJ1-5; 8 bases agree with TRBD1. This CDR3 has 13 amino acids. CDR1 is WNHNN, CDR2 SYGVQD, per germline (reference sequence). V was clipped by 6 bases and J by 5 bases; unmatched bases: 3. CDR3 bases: TGCGCCAGCAGCGCAGGGGGCGATCAGCCCCAGCATTTT. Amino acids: CASSAGGDQPQHF.

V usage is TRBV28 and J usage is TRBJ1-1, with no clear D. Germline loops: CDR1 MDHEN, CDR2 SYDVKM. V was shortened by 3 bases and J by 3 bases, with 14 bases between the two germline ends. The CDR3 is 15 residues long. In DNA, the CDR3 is TGTGCCAGCAGTTTGGGGAGTACCGTTTACACTGAAGCTTTCTTT. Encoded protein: CASSLGSTVYTEAFF. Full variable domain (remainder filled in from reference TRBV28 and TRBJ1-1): DVKVTQSSRYLVKRTGEKVFLECVQDMDHENMFWYRQDPGLGLRLIYFSYDVKMKEKGDIPEGYSVSREKKERFSLILESASTNQTSMYLCASSLGSTVYTEAFFGQGTRLTVV.

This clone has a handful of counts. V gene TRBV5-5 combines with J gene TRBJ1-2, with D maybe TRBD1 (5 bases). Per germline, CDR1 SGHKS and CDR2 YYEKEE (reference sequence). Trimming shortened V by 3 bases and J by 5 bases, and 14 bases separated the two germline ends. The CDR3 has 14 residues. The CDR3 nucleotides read TGTGCCAGCAGCTCCGAGGCAGGGAGGTATGGCTACACCTTC. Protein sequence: CASSSEAGRYGYTF.

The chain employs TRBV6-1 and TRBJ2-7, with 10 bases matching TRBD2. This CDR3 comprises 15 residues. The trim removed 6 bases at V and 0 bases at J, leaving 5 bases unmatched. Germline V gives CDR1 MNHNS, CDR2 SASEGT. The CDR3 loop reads CASRRGTSASYEQYF. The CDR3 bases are TGTGCCAGCAGGAGAGGGACTAGCGCCTCCTACGAGCAGTACTTC.

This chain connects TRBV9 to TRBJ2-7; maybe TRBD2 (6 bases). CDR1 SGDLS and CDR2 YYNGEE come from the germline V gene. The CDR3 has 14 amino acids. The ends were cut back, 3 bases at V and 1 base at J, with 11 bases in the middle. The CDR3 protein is CASSGLSGSYEQYF. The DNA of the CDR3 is TGTGCCAGCAGCGGACTTAGCGGATCCTACGAGCAGTACTTC. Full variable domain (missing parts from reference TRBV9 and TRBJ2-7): DSGVTQTPKHLITATGQRVTLRCSPRSGDLSVYWYQQSLDQGLQFLIQYYNGEERAKGNILERFSAQQFPDLHSELNLSSLELGDSALYFCASSGLSGSYEQYFGPGTRLTVT.